This T cell receptor beta chain appears in the sequencing data of a study of T cells after yellow fever vaccination. Findings of the study overall: One caveat is that FACS-sorted repertoires could contain abundant clonotypes contaminating from the bulk population.

MiXCR, run by TCRdb on the 5' RACE reads, gives a single entry per CDR3 protein. The repertoire has about 320,000 distinct CDR3 sequences, 3.5% to 4.5% of them found once; the top ten carry approximately 20%. The germline V gene encodes CDR1 LGHNA and CDR2 YSLEER. The CDR3 covers 15 residues. With V trimmed by 4 bases and J by 2 bases, 8 bases remained unmatched. This clonotype occurred a few times. What it binds is unknown. Sample: PBMCs, taken 15 days after the yellow fever booster vaccination. The chain combines TRBV4-3 with TRBJ2-7; TRBD2 agrees at 7 bases. The sequence derives from a young man who received the YFV17D yellow fever vaccine. CDR3: CASSPQRDGTYEQYF. The CDR3 DNA sequence: TGCGCCAGCAGCCCCCAGCGGGACGGTACCTACGAGCAGTACTTC.